Listed below are T cell receptor beta chains from one sample, sequenced in a study of blood T cell repertoires in COVID-19. Assay: immunoSEQ multiplex PCR; the TCRdb copy retains only in-frame clones and omits some. The table has approximately 73,000 clones, roughly 86% seen once; the top ten hold approximately 1.8%. Source material: peripheral blood. The receptors were gathered from a woman aged 55-70 years with acute or convalescent COVID-19. Each CDR3 is given with its conserved first and last residue. The D gene is left open where the match is weak. Not all rows give a size; the values are once, few, many and, for expanded clones, a class.

j_gene | abundance | v_gene | d_gene | CDR3aa | CDR3nt
TRBJ1-2 | - | TRBV7-2 | - | CASSLDPGPYGYTF | TGTGCCAGCAGCTTAGATCCAGGCCCCTATGGCTACACCTTC
TRBJ2-7 | - | TRBV2 | - | CASSEGRGGPYEQYF | TGTGCCAGCAGTGAAGGCAGGGGAGGGCCCTACGAGCAGTACTTC
TRBJ2-7 | once | TRBV9 | - | CASSVSADSLSYEQYF | TGTGCCAGCAGCGTATCCGCGGACAGTCTCTCCTACGAGCAGTACTTC
TRBJ2-7 | - | TRBV5-1 | TRBD1 | CASSLEQGWEQYF | TGCGCCAGCAGCTTGGAACAGGGGTGGGAGCAGTACTTC
TRBJ1-1 | once | TRBV6-5 | TRBD1 | CASWGQPNTEAFF | TGTGCCAGCTGGGGACAGCCGAACACTGAAGCTTTCTTT
TRBJ2-5 | - | TRBV4-1 | - | CASGLLPAPQETQYF | TGCGCCAGCGGCCTACTTCCCGCCCCACAAGAGACCCAGTACTTC
TRBJ1-2 | - | TRBV5-4 | TRBD1 | CASSQDRANYGYTF | TGTGCCAGCAGCCAGGACAGGGCGAACTATGGCTACACCTTC
TRBJ2-7 | - | TRBV7-9 | TRBD2 | CASSPSGTSIHEQYF | TGTGCCAGCAGCCCATCCGGGACTAGTATCCACGAGCAGTACTTC
TRBJ1-2 | - | TRBV24-1 | TRBD1 | CATSDRGQHGYTF | TGTGCCACCAGTGACAGGGGACAGCATGGCTACACCTTC
TRBJ2-1 | - | TRBV6-2/TRBV6-3 | TRBD2 | CASSPLAGGNEQFF | TGTGCCAGCAGTCCCCTAGCGGGAGGCAATGAGCAGTTCTTC
TRBJ2-7 | once | TRBV15 | - | CATSRDEGPTDYEQYF | TGTGCCACCAGCAGAGATGAGGGTCCCACCGACTACGAGCAGTACTTC
TRBJ2-7 | - | TRBV28 | TRBD1 | CASSPPGQGGGYEQYF | TGTGCCAGCAGCCCGCCCGGACAGGGTGGGGGATACGAGCAGTACTTC
TRBJ2-3 | once | TRBV24-1 | TRBD1 | CATSTGTGEVSILDTQYF | TGTGCCACCAGTACCGGGACAGGGGAAGTTTCAATCCTAGATACGCAGTATTTT
TRBJ2-7 | - | TRBV28 | - | CASSFGRASYEQYF | TGTGCCAGCAGTTTCGGGCGGGCCTCCTACGAGCAGTACTTC
TRBJ1-5 | - | TRBV20-1 | TRBD1 | CSASFRGAYSNQPQHF | TGCAGTGCTAGTTTCAGGGGGGCCTATAGCAATCAGCCCCAGCATTTT
TRBJ2-7 | few | TRBV18 | TRBD1 | CASSPDRAYYEQYF | TGTGCCAGCTCACCTGACAGGGCCTACTACGAGCAGTACTTC
TRBJ2-1 | - | TRBV7-2 | TRBD2 | CASSLGLAIDEQFF | TGTGCCAGCAGCCTCGGACTAGCGATCGATGAGCAGTTCTTC
TRBJ2-1 | - | TRBV4-3 | TRBD2 | CASSQAGTSREQFF | TGCGCCAGCAGCCAGGCTGGGACTAGCAGAGAGCAGTTCTTC
TRBJ2-3 | - | TRBV3-1/TRBV3-2 | TRBD2 | CASSQLAGTDTQYF | TGTGCCAGCAGCCAACTAGCGGGAACAGATACGCAGTATTTT
TRBJ2-7 | - | TRBV4-1 | - | CASSQGFSTGLNEQYF | TGCGCCAGCAGCCAAGGATTTTCTACAGGGCTAAACGAGCAGTACTTC
TRBJ2-5 | - | TRBV7-5 | - | CARSLAGGGQIFQETQYF | TGTGCCAGAAGCTTAGCGGGGGGGGGACAGATTTTCCAAGAGACCCAGTACTTC
TRBJ1-2 | - | TRBV4-3 | - | CASRFVGAPGYTF | TGCGCCAGCAGGTTCGTAGGGGCTCCAGGCTACACCTTC
TRBJ1-5 | - | TRBV6-5 | TRBD1 | CASMKKGARHQPQHF | TGTGCCAGCATGAAAAAGGGGGCGCGTCATCAGCCCCAGCATTTT
TRBJ2-7 | once | TRBV25-1 | TRBD2 | CASSESSGLAYEQYF | TGTGCCAGCAGTGAATCCTCGGGACTAGCATACGAGCAGTACTTC
TRBJ1-1 | - | TRBV5-1 | - | CASSLQGDGTEAFF | TGCGCCAGCAGCTTACAGGGAGATGGCACTGAAGCTTTCTTT
TRBJ2-3 | - | TRBV7-2 | - | CASSLDRGGRRYF | TGTGCCAGCAGCTTGGATCGCGGGGGCCGGAGGTATTTT
TRBJ1-5 | once | TRBV19 | TRBD1 | CASRDTQGNQPQHF | TGTGCCAGTAGAGACACACAGGGGAATCAGCCCCAGCATTTT
TRBJ2-5 | - | TRBV21-1 | - | CASSPGGGKVEGEETQYF | TGTGCCAGCAGCCCCGGGGGGGGGAAAGTGGAGGGCGAAGAGACCCAGTACTTC
TRBJ2-7 | - | TRBV11-3 | - | CASSSSDSRYEQYF | TGTGCCAGCAGCTCCTCGGACAGCCGGTACGAGCAGTACTTC
TRBJ1-4 | - | TRBV5-4 | TRBD1 | CASSDDREAGEKLFF | TGTGCCAGCAGCGATGACAGGGAGGCAGGTGAAAAACTGTTTTTT
TRBJ2-2 | - | TRBV15 | - | CAAKGANLEGFGELFF | TGTGCCGCCAAGGGGGCCAATTTGGAGGGGTTCGGGGAGCTGTTTTTT
TRBJ2-7 | - | TRBV21-1 | - | CASSKAGGYEQYF | TGTGCCAGCAGCAAAGCGGGGGGCTACGAGCAGTACTTC
TRBJ2-7 | - | TRBV5-1 | TRBD2 | CASSLPGGIYEQYF | TGCGCCAGCAGCTTGCCGGGGGGAATTTACGAGCAGTACTTC
TRBJ1-6 | - | TRBV30 | - | CAWKVQAGNSPLHF | TGTGCCTGGAAGGTACAGGCGGGGAATTCACCCCTCCACTTT
TRBJ2-2 | - | TRBV18 | TRBD1 | CASSPGTGGETGELFF | TGTGCCAGCTCACCAGGGACAGGGGGCGAGACCGGGGAGCTGTTTTTT
TRBJ2-1 | - | TRBV7-6 | - | CASSPFGGSSYNEQFF | TGTGCCAGCAGCCCTTTTGGGGGCAGCTCCTACAATGAGCAGTTCTTC
TRBJ2-5 | - | TRBV5-4 | TRBD1 | CASSFGQGETQYF | TGTGCCAGCAGCTTCGGACAGGGGGAGACCCAGTACTTC
TRBJ2-3 | - | TRBV19 | TRBD2 | CASSAVTSGRESDTQYF | TGTGCCAGTAGTGCCGTGACTAGCGGGAGGGAGTCAGATACGCAGTATTTT
TRBJ1-2 | - | TRBV28 | - | CASREGGDNYGYTF | TGTGCCAGCAGGGAGGGGGGGGATAACTATGGCTACACCTTC
TRBJ1-5 | - | TRBV27 | TRBD1 | CASKGQGYQPQHF | TGTGCCAGCAAGGGACAGGGCTATCAGCCCCAGCATTTT
TRBJ1-6 | few | TRBV6-4 | - | CASSDSGGNNSPLHF | TGTGCCAGCAGTGACTCCGGGGGAAATAATTCACCCCTCCACTTT
TRBJ1-1 | - | TRBV4-2 | - | CASSTHAGEVAEAFF | TGTGCCAGCAGCACCCACGCGGGGGAAGTGGCTGAAGCTTTCTTT
TRBJ2-1 | - | TRBV7-9 | - | CASSLVSRSGYNEQFF | TGTGCCAGCAGCTTAGTTAGCAGGTCAGGGTACAATGAGCAGTTCTTC
TRBJ1-5 | - | TRBV28 | TRBD1 | CASSSTRTGVNQPQHF | TGTGCCAGCAGTTCAACCCGGACAGGGGTCAATCAGCCCCAGCATTTT
TRBJ2-7 | - | TRBV27 | TRBD2 | CASSLMAGDTYEQYF | TGTGCCAGCAGTTTAATGGCGGGGGATACGTACGAGCAGTACTTC
TRBJ1-5 | - | TRBV28 | TRBD1 | CASSRTGGGGQPQHF | TGTGCCAGCAGCCGGACAGGGGGCGGTGGTCAGCCCCAGCATTTT